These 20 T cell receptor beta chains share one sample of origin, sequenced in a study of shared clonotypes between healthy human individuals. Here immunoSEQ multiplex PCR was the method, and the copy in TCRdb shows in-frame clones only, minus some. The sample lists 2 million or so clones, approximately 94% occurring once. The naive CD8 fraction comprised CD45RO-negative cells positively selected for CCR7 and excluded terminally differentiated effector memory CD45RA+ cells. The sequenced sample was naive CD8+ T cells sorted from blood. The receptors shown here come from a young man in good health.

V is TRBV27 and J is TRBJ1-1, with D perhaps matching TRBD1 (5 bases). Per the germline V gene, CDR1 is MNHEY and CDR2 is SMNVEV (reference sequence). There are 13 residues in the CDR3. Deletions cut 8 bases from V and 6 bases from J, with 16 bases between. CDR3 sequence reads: CASGDPDGAEAFF. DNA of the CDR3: TGTGCCAGCGGGGACCCGGACGGCGCTGAAGCTTTCTTT.

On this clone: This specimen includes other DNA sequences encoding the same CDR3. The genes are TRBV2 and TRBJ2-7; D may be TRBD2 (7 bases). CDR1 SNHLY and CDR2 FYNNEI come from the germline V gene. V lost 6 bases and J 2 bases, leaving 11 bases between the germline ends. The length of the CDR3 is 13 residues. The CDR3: CASRGGETYEQYF. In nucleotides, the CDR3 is TGTGCCAGCAGAGGGGGGGAAACCTACGAGCAGTACTTC.

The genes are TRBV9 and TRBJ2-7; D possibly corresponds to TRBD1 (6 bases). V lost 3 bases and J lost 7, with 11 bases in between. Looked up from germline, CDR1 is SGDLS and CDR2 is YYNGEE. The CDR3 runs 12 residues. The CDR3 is CASSASQGEQYF. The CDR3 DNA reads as TGTGCCAGCAGCGCATCCCAGGGGGAGCAGTACTTC.

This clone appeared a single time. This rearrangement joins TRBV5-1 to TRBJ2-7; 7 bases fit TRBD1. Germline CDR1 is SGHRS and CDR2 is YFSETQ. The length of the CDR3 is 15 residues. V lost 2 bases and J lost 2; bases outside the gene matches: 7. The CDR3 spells CASSFAGTDTYEQYF. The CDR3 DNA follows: TGCGCCAGCAGCTTCGCCGGGACAGACACCTACGAGCAGTACTTC.

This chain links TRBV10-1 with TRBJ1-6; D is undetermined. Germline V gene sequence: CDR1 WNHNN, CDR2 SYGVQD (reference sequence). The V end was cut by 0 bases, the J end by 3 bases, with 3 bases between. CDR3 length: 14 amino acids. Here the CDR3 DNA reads TGCGCCAGCAGTGAGTCCATCTATAATTCACCCCTCCACTTT. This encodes CASSESIYNSPLHF.

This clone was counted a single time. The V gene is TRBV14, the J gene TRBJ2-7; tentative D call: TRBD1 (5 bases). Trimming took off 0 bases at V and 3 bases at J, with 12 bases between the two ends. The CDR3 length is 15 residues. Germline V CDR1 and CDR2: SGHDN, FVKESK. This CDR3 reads CASSQDLGPYYEQYF. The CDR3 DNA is TGTGCCAGCAGCCAAGATCTGGGGCCCTACTACGAGCAGTACTTC.

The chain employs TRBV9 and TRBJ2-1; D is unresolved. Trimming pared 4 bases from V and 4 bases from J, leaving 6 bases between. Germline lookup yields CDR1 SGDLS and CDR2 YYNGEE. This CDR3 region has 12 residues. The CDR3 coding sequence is TGTGCCAGCAGCATCTATTACAATGAGCAGTTCTTC. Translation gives CASSIYYNEQFF.

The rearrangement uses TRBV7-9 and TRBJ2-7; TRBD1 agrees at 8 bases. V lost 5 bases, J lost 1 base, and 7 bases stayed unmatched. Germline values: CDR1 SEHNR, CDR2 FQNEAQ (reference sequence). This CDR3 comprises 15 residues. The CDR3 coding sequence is TGTGCCAGCAGCCCCCGGGACAGGCCTTCCTACGAGCAGTACTTC. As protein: CASSPRDRPSYEQYF.

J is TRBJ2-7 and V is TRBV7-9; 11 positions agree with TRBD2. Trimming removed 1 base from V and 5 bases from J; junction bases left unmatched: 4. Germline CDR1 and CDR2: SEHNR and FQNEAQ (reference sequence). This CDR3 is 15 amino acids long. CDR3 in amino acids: CASSLVLAGDHEQYF. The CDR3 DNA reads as TGTGCCAGCAGCTTAGTACTAGCGGGAGACCACGAGCAGTACTTC.

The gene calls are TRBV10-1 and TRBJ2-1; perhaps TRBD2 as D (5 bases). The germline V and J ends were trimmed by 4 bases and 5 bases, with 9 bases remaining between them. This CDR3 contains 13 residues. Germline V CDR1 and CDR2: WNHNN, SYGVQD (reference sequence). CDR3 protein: CASSVAGDNEQFF. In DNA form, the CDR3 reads TGCGCCAGCAGTGTGGCGGGCGACAATGAGCAGTTCTTC.

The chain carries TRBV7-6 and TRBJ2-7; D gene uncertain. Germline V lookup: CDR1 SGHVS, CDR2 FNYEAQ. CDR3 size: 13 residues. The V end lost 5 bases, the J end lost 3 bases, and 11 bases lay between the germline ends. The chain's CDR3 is CASSPYNLYEQYF. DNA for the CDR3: TGTGCCAGCAGCCCTTATAACCTCTACGAGCAGTACTTC.

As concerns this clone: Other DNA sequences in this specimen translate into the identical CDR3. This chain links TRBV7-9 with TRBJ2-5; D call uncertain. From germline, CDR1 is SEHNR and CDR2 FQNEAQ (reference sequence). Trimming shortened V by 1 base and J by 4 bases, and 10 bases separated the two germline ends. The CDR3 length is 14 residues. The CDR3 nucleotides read TGTGCCAGCAGCTTAGTTGGCGGCTTAGAGACCCAGTACTTC. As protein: CASSLVGGLETQYF.

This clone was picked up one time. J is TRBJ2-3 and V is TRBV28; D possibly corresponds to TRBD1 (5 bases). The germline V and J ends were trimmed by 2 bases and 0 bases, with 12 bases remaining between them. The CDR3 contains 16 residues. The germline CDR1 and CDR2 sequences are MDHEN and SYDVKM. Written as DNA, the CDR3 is TGTGCCAGCAGTTTAGGGGCAGAGATTAGCACAGATACGCAGTATTTT. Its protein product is CASSLGAEISTDTQYF.

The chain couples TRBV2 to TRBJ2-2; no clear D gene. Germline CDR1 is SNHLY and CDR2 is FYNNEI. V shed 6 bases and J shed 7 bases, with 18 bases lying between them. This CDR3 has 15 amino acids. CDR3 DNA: TGTGCCAGCAGAACGACAATGGTCAACGACGGGGAGCTGTTTTTT. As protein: CASRTTMVNDGELFF.

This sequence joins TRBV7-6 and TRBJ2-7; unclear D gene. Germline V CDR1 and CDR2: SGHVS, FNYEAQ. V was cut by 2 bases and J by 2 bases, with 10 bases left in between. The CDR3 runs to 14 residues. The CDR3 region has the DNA TGTGCCAGCAGCTTACGACTGGAGACCTACGAGCAGTACTTC. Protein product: CASSLRLETYEQYF.

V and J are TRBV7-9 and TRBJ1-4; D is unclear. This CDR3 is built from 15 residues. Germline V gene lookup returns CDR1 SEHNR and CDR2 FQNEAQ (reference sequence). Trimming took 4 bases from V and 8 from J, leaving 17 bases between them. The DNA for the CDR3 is TGTGCCAGCAGCTCCTCGGACCTTGATTGGGAAAAACTGTTTTTT. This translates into CASSSSDLDWEKLFF.

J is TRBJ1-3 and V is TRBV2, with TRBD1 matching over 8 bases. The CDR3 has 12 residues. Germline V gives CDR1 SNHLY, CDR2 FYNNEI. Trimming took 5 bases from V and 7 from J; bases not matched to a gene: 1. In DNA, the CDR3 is TGTGCCAGCAGTAGGGACAGGAACACCATATATTTT. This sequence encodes CASSRDRNTIYF.

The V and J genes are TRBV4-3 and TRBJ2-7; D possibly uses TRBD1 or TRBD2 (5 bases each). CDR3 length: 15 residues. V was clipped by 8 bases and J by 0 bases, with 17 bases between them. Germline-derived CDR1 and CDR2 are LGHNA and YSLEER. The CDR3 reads CASSYGPGSSYEQYF. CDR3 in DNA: TGCGCCAGCTCCTATGGTCCAGGGAGCTCCTACGAGCAGTACTTC.

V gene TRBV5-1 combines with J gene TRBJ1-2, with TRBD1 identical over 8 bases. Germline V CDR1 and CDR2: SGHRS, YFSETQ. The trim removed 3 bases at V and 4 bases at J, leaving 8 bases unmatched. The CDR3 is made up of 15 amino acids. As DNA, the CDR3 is TGCGCCAGCAGCTCCCACCCCACAGGGGGCTATGGCTACACCTTC. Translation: CASSSHPTGGYGYTF. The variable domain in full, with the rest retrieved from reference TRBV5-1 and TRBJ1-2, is KAGVTQTPRYLIKTRGQQVTLSCSPISGHRSVSWYQQTPGQGLQFLFEYFSETQRNKGNFPGRFSGRQFSNSRSEMNVSTLELGDSALYLCASSSHPTGGYGYTFGSGTRLTVV.

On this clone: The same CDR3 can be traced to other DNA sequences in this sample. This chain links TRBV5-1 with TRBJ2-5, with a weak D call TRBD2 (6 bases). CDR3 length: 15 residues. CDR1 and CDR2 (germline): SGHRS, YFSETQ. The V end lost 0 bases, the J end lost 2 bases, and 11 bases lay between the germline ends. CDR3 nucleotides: TGCGCCAGCAGCTTGGTGGCGGGGCCACAAGAGACCCAGTACTTC. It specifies CASSLVAGPQETQYF.